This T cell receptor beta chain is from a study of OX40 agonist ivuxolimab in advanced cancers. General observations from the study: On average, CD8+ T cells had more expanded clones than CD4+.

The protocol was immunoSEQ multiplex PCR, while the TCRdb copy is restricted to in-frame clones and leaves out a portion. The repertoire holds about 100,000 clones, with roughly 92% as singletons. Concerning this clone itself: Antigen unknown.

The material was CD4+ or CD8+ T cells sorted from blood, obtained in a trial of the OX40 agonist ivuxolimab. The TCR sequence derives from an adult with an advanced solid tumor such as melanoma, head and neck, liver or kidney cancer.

The CDR3 DNA is TGTGCCAGCTCACCAGCATTAAGGTTTTTGGGGGATGGTGAAGTCAAAAACATTCAGTACTTC. It yields the protein CASSPALRFLGDGEVKNIQYF. The V and J genes are TRBV18 and TRBJ2-4; the D gene could be TRBD1 or TRBD2 (5 bases each). The CDR3 sequence is 21 residues long. The V gene lost 2 bases and the J gene lost 3 bases, with 29 bases spanning the gap. CDR1 KGHSH and CDR2 LQKENI come from the germline V gene.